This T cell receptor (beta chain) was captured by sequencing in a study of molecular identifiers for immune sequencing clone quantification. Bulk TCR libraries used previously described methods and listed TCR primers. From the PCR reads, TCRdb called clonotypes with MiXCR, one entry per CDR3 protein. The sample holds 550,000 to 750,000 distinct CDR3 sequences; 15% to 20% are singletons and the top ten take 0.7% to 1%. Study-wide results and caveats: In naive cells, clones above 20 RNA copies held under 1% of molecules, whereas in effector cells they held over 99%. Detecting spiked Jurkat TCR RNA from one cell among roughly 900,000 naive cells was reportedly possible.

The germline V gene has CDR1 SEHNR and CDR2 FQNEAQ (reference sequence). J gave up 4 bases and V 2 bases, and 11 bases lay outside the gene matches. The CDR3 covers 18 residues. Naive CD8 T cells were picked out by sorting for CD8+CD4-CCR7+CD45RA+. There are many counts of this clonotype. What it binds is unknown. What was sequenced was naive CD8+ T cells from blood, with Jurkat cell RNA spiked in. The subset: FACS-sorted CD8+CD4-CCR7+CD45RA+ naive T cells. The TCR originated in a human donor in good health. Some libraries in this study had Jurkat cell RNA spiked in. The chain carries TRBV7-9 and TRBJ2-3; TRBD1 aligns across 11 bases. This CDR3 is CASSLIPGQGVSSDTQYF. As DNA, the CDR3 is TGTGCCAGCAGCTTAATCCCGGGACAGGGGGTTTCCTCAGATACGCAGTATTTT.